These 10 T cell receptor beta chains were sequenced from one sample in a study of T cells in Graves' hyperthyroidism and ophthalmopathy. Researchers took RNA transcripts and amplified the TCR beta CDR3 regions from them. Researchers ran a first-round RT-PCR on the TCR CDR3 using the HTBI primer set. TCRdb re-analysed the multiplex PCR reads in MiXCR, keeping a single row per CDR3 protein. The table lists more than 450,000 distinct CDR3 sequences, approximately 20% of them singletons, with about 45% in the top ten. The source material was blood. Receptors originate from a man aged 35 to 55 with Graves' ophthalmopathy.

The rearrangement joins TRBV7-3 to TRBJ2-7; 10 positions match TRBD1. Germline V gene data show CDR1 as SGHTA and CDR2 as FQGTGA. The V gene end was trimmed by 0 bases and the J gene end by 5 bases; junction bases not matched to a gene: 4. This CDR3 region has 15 residues. The CDR3 bases are TGTGCCAGCAGCTTAACGGGACAGGGGACCCACGAGCAGTACTTC. Translation gives CASSLTGQGTHEQYF.

The J gene is TRBJ1-1, the V gene TRBV7-8; 10 bases align to TRBD1. This CDR3 is 15 amino acids long. Germline values: CDR1 SGHVS, CDR2 FQNEAQ. The J segment lost 7 bases and the V segment lost 4 bases, leaving 9 bases of the junction unmatched. The CDR3 spells CASSSRQGAGGEAFF. The CDR3 region has the DNA TGTGCCAGCAGCTCCAGACAGGGGGCTGGAGGTGAAGCTTTCTTT.

There are a few counts of this clonotype. V usage is TRBV5-6 and J usage is TRBJ2-5; 15 bases agree with TRBD2. The CDR3 is made up of 18 amino acids. The trim removed 4 bases at V and 7 bases at J, leaving 14 bases unmatched. Germline CDR1 is SGHDT and CDR2 is YYEEEE. CDR3 in DNA: TGTGCCAGCAGCCGGACTAGCGGGAGGGCCGCATGGTTAGTGACCCAGTACTTC. This gives the protein CASSRTSGRAAWLVTQYF.

This clonotype occurred a few times. The chain combines TRBV6-2 or TRBV6-3 with TRBJ2-4; TRBD2 matches at 13 bases. The CDR3 length is 19 residues. Germline trimming cut 4 bases from V and 0 bases from J; bases unmatched to any gene: 9. CDR1 and CDR2 from the germline V gene are MNHEY and SVGEGT. CDR3 DNA sequence: TGTGCCAGCAGTTCCCCGGGACTAGCGGGAACTCTAGCCAAAAACATTCAGTACTTC. It encodes CASSSPGLAGTLAKNIQYF.

Note on this clonotype: Just one base apart from a much larger clone, this may be a read error. The V and J genes are TRBV20-1 and TRBJ2-1; possibly TRBD1 for D (6 bases). The J call may be wrong; the DNA end is better matched by TRBJ2-7. This CDR3 is 14 amino acids long. Germline loops: CDR1 DFQATT, CDR2 SNEGSKA (reference sequence). Here the CDR3 reads CSAADRKTYNEQYF. CDR3 nucleotide sequence: TGCAGTGCGGCAGACAGGAAAACCTACAATGAGCAGTACTTC.

This clonotype has a handful of counts. The CDR3, as DNA: TGCAGCGTTGAAGAAAAGGGGGCGAGGGAGACCCAGTACTTC. It encodes CSVEEKGARETQYF. The chain couples TRBV29-1 to TRBJ2-5; 7 nucleotides agree with TRBD1. The CDR3 sequence is 14 residues long. The V gene's germline CDR1 is SQVTM and CDR2 ANQGSEA. V lost 0 bases to trimming and J lost 5 bases; unmatched junction nucleotides: 6.

This chain joins TRBV28 and TRBJ2-1; TRBD2 aligns across 15 bases. The V gene's germline CDR1 is MDHEN and CDR2 SYDVKM. Trimming cost V 11 bases and J 9 bases; bases outside gene matches: 11. CDR3 size: 15 residues. CDR3 amino acids: CAALGLAGGTREQFF. CDR3 in DNA: TGTGCCGCCCTGGGACTAGCGGGAGGAACCCGTGAGCAGTTCTTC.

The table lists this clonotype with a few counts. The chain uses TRBV18 and TRBJ2-7; 8 bases align to TRBD2. J lost 3 bases, V lost 2 bases, and 6 bases had no gene match. The germline V gene encodes CDR1 KGHSH and CDR2 LQKENI. This CDR3 has 15 residues. CDR3 loop: CASSPIRGGFYEQYF. The CDR3 DNA reads TGTGCCAGCTCACCAATCCGCGGGGGGTTCTACGAGCAGTACTTC.

The rearrangement joins TRBV6-2 or TRBV6-3 to TRBJ1-4, with D possibly matching TRBD1 (5 bases). Germline values: CDR1 MNHEY, CDR2 SVGEGT. CDR3 size: 15 residues. V was pared by 2 bases and J by 5 bases, with 12 bases between. For the CDR3, the DNA is TGTGCCAGCAGTTACGGGGGGGGGGGGAATGAAAAACTGTTTTTT. Its protein product is CASSYGGGGNEKLFF.

The V gene is TRBV6-1, the J gene TRBJ1-5; D may be TRBD1 (5 bases). V dropped 6 bases and J dropped 7 bases, with 16 bases sitting between them. Germline V lookup: CDR1 MNHNS, CDR2 SASEGT. This CDR3 is 14 amino acids long. This CDR3 reads CASSLREFVQPQHF. DNA for the CDR3: TGTGCCAGCAGCCTCAGGGAATTCGTCCAGCCCCAGCATTTT.